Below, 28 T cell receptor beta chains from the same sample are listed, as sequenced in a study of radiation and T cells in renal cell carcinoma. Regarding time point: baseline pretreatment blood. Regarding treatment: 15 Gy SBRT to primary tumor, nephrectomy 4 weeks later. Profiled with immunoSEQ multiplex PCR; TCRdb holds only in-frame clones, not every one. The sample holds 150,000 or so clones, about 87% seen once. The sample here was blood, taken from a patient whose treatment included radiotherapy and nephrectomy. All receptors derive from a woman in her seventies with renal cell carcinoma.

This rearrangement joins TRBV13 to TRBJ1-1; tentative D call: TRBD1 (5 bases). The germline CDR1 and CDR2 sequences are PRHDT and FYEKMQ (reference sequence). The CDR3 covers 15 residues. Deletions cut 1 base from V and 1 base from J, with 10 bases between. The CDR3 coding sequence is TGTGCCAGCAGCTTAGACGGGGGATCGAACACTGAAGCTTTCTTT. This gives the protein CASSLDGGSNTEAFF.

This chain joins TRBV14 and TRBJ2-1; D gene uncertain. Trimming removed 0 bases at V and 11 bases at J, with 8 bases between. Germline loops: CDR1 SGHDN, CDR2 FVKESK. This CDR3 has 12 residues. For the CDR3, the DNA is TGTGCCAGCAGCCAAGATCCTTTGAAGCAGTTCTTC. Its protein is CASSQDPLKQFF.

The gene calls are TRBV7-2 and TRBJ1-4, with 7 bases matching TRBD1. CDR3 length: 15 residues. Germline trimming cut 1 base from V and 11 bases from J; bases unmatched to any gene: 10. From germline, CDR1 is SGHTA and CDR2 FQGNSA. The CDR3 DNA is TGTGCCAGCAGCTTAGACAGGGGCGTTGGAGGGAAACTGTTTTTT. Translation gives CASSLDRGVGGKLFF.

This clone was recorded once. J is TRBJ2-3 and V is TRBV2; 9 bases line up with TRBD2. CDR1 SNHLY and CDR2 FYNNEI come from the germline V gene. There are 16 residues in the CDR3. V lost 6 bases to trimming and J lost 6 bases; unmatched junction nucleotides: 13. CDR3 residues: CASSVGSSGVDDTQYF. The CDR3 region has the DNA TGTGCCAGCAGCGTTGGATCTAGCGGGGTAGACGATACGCAGTATTTT.

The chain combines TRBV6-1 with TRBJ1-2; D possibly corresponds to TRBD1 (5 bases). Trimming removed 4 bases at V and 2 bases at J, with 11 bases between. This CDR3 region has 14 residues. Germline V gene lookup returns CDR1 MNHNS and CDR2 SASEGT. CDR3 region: CASSGRQLNYGYTF. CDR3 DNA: TGTGCCAGCAGTGGGAGACAGCTCAACTATGGCTACACCTTC.

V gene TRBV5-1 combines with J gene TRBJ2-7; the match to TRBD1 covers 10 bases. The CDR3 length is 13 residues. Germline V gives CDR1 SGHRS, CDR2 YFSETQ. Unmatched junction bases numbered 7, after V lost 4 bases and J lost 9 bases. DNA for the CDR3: TGCGCCAGCAGCACCGGGACAGGGGCGAGGCAGTACTTC. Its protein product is CASSTGTGARQYF.

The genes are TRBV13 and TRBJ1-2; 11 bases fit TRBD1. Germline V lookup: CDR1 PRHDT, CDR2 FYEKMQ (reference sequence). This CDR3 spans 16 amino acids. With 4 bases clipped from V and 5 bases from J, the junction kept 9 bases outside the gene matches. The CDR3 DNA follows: TGTGCCAGCAGCTCTTTCCGGGACAGGGGGATGTATGGCTACACCTTC. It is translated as CASSSFRDRGMYGYTF.

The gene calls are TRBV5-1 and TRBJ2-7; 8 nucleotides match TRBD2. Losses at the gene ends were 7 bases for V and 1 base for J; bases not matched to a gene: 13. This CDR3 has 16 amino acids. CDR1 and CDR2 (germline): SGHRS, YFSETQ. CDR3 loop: CASFPGGAGVSYEQYF. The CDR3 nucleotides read TGCGCCAGCTTCCCCGGGGGGGCAGGGGTGTCCTACGAGCAGTACTTC.

The CDR3 nucleotides are TGTGCCAGTAAGGGGACTACCGACAATGAGCAGTTCTTC. Protein product: CASKGTTDNEQFF. The chain has TRBV19 and TRBJ2-1, with 7 bases matching TRBD2. CDR1 and CDR2 (germline): LNHDA, SQIVND (reference sequence). V dropped 7 bases and J dropped 5; count of bases not matched to a gene: 5. The CDR3 extends over 13 amino acids. Full variable domain (remainder filled in from reference TRBV19 and TRBJ2-1): DGGITQSPKYLFRKEGQNVTLSCEQNLNHDAMYWYRQDPGQGLRLIYYSQIVNDFQKGDIAEGYSVSREKKESFPLTVTSAQKNPTAFYLCASKGTTDNEQFFGPGTRLTVL.

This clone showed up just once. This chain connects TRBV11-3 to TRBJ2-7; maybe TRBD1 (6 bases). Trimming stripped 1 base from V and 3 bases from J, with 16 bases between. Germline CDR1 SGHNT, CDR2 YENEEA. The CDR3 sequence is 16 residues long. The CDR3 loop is CASSLVIGTRSYEQYF. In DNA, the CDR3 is TGTGCCAGCAGCTTAGTAATTGGGACAAGGAGCTACGAGCAGTACTTC.

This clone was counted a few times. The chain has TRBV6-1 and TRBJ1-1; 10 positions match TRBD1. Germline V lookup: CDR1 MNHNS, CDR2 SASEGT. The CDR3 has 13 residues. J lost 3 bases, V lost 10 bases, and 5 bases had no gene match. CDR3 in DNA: TGTGCCACCAGACAGGGGGCCTACACTGAAGCTTTCTTT. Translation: CATRQGAYTEAFF.

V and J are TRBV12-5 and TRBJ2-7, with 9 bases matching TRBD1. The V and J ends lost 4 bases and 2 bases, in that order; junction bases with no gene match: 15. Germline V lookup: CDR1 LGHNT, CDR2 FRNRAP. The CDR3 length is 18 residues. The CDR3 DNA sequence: TGTGCTAGTGGTTCGGCGCTGGGGGGGACAGGGAGCCCCTACGAGCAGTACTTC. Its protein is CASGSALGGTGSPYEQYF.

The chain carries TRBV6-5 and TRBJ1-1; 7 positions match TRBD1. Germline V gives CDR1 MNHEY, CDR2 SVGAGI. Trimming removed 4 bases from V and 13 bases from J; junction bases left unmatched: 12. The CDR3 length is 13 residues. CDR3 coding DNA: TGTGCCAGCAGTTCCGCACAGACAGGGTCTCATTTCTTT. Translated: CASSSAQTGSHFF.

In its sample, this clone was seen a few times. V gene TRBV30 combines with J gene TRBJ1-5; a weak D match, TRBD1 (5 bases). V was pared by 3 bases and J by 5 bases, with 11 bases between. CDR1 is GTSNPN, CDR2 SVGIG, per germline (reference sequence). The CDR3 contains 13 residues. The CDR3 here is CAWSLGGDQPQHF. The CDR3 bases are TGTGCCTGGAGCTTGGGGGGGGATCAGCCCCAGCATTTT.

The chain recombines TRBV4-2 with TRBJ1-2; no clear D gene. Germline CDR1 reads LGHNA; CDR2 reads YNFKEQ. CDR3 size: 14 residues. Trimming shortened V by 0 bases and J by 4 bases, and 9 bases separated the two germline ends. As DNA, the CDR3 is TGTGCCAGCAGCCAAGAGGCCGTTTCCTATGGCTACACCTTC. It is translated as CASSQEAVSYGYTF.

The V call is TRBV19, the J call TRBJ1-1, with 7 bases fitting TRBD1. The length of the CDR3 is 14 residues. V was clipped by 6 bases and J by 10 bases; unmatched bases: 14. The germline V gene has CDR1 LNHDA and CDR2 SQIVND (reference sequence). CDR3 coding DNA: TGTGCCAGTAGAAGACAGGGACCTTCGCCCGGAGCTTTCTTT. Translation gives CASRRQGPSPGAFF.

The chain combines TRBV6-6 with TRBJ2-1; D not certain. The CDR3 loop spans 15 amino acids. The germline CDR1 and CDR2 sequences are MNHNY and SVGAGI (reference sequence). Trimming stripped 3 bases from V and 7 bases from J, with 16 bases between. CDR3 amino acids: CASSYGDPSLNEQFF. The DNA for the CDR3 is TGTGCCAGCAGTTATGGGGATCCTTCCTTGAATGAGCAGTTCTTC.

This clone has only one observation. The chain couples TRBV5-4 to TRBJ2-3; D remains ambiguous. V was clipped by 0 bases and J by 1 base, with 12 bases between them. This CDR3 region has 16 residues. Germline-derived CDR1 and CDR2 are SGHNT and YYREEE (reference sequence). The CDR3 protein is CASSLGLGVGTDTQYF. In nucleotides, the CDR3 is TGTGCCAGCAGCTTGGGGTTGGGTGTGGGCACAGATACGCAGTATTTT.

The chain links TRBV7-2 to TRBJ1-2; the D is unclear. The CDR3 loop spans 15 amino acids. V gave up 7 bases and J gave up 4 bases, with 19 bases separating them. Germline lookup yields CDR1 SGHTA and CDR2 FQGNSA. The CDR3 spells CASTSWVGTPYGYTF. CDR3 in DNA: TGTGCCAGCACCTCCTGGGTGGGCACTCCCTATGGCTACACCTTC.

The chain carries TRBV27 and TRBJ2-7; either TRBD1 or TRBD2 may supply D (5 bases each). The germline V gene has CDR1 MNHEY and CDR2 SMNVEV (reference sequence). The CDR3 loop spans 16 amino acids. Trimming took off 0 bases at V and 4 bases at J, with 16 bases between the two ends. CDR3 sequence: CASSLSRTGARYEQYF. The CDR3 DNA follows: TGTGCCAGCAGTTTATCGCGAACCGGGGCGCGATACGAGCAGTACTTC.

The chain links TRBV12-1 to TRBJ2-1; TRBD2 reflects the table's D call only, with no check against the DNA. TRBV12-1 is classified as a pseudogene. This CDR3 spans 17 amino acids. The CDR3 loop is CASTGTSGGAIPHEQFF. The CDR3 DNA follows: TGTGCCAGCACCGGGACTAGCGGGGGGGCCATCCCCCATGAGCAGTTCTTC.

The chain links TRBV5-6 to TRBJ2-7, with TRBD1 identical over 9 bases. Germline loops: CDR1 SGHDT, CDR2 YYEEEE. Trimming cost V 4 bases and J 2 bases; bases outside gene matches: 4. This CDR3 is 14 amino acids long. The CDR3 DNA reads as TGTGCCAGCAGCGGGGGGACAGGGACCTACGAGCAGTACTTC. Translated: CASSGGTGTYEQYF.

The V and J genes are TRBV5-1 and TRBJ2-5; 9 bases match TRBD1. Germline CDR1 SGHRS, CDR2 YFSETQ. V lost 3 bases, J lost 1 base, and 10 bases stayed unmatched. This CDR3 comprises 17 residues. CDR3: CASSSGQGKIFQETQYF. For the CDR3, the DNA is TGCGCCAGCAGCTCCGGACAGGGGAAGATATTCCAAGAGACCCAGTACTTC.

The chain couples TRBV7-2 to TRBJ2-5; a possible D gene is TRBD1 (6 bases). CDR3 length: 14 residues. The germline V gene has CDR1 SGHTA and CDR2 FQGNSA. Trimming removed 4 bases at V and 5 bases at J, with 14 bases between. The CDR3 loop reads CASSSRTDRETQYF. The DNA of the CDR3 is TGTGCCAGCAGCTCTCGGACAGATAGGGAGACCCAGTACTTC.

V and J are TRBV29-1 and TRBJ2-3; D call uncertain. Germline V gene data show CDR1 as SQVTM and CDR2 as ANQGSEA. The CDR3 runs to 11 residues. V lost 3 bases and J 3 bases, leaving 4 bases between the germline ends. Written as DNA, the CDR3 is TGCAGCGTTGATATAACAGATACGCAGTATTTT. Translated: CSVDITDTQYF.

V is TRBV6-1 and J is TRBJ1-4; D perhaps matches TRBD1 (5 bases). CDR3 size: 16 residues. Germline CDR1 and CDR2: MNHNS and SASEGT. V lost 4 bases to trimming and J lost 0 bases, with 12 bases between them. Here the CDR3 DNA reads TGTGCCAGCAGTGCCGCAGGGAAGGCAACTAATGAAAAACTGTTTTTT. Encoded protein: CASSAAGKATNEKLFF.

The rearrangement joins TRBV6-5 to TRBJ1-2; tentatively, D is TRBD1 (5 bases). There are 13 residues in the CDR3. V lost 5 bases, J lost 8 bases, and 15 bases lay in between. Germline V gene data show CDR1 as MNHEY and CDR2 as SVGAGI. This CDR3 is CASSAGTGLGYTF. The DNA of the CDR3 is TGTGCCAGCAGTGCCGGGACGGGTCTGGGCTACACCTTC.

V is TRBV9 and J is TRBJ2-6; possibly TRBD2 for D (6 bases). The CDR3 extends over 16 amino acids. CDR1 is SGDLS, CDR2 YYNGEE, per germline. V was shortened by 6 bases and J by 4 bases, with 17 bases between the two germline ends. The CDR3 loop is CASTGGWRTGANVLTF. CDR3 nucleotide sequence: TGTGCCAGCACCGGGGGATGGAGGACCGGGGCCAACGTCCTGACTTTC.